Here is one T cell receptor (beta chain) with its context. The specificity of this receptor is unknown. There are no base qualities to consult, and no much larger clone falls within one base. Measured from the cysteine to the phenylalanine, the CDR3 is 14 residues long. Only the CDR3 part of the read is kept: 42 bases, read in frame from the first base. V drops 5 bases and J drops 7 bases, leaving 15 bases in between. Based on the germline V gene, the CDR1 and CDR2 sequences are SGHAT and FQNNGV. Sequencer: Illumina HiSeq 2500. TCR beta libraries were prepared by quantitative 5'-RACE with molecular barcodes. The authors' pipeline ran thus. Disease-linked TCR variants were identified with a new computational method built on a probabilistic model of VDJ rearrangement. TCRdb handled the public reads itself, with Q25 trimming in fastp and clone calling in MiXCR, and kept productive beta chains. Here each entry gathers all rows of one CDR3 protein and keeps the most common genes and DNA. Here the V and J calls rest on TCRdb's processing, not on the authors' analysis. In all, the sample holds about 200,000 distinct CDR3 sequences, and roughly 26% of those were seen once. 6.6% of the sample belongs to the ten largest clones.

These data originate in a study of CD8 T cells in ankylosing spondylitis (dated by TCRdb to the late 2010s). About the full investigation: To find TCR variants linked to disease, the study profiled T cell receptor beta repertoires in ankylosing spondylitis patients and healthy donors. In total, the full study cohort was made up of some 100 healthy donors and 25 or so ankylosing spondylitis patients. Samples of peripheral blood were taken, and for ankylosing spondylitis patients, synovial fluid was collected as well. The study at large found these results: The disease-linked clones were reported as significantly enriched in matched synovial fluid samples from ankylosing spondylitis patients. Some of the motif variants had been reported before in the synovial fluid and blood of reactive arthritis patients, a finding that suggests common disease-initiation mechanisms. The disease-linked clones had a CD8+ phenotype and were found at relatively low frequencies in peripheral blood. Blood from ankylosing spondylitis patients appeared to be characterized by a TCR beta motif composed of eight highly homologous amino acid variants.

This receptor was identified in a male donor with ankylosing spondylitis or in good health (not recorded which). Material for sequencing was blood, either unsorted or a sorted T cell fraction (not recorded which). This chain joins TRBV11-2 to TRBJ2-1; the D gene is possibly TRBD1, with 6 bases matching. The bases read TGTGCCAGCAGCCGAAGGGACACTGGGAATGAGCAGTTCTTC. Translated, this gives CASSRRDTGNEQFF.